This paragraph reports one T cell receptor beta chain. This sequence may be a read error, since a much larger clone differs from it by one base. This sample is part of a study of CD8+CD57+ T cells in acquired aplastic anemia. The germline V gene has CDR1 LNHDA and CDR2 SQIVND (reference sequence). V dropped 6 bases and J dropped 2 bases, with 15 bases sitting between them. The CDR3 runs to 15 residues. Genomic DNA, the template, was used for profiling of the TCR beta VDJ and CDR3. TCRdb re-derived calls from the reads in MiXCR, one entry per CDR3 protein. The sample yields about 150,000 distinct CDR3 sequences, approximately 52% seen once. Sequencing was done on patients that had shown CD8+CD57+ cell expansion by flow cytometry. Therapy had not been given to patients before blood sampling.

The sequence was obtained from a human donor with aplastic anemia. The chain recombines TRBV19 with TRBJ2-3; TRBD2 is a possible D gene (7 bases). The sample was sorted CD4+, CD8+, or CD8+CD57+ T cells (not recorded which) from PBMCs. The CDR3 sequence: CASSPYRGATDTQYF. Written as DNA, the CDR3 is TGTGCCAGTAGCCCCTATCGGGGGGCCACAGATACGCAGTATTTT.